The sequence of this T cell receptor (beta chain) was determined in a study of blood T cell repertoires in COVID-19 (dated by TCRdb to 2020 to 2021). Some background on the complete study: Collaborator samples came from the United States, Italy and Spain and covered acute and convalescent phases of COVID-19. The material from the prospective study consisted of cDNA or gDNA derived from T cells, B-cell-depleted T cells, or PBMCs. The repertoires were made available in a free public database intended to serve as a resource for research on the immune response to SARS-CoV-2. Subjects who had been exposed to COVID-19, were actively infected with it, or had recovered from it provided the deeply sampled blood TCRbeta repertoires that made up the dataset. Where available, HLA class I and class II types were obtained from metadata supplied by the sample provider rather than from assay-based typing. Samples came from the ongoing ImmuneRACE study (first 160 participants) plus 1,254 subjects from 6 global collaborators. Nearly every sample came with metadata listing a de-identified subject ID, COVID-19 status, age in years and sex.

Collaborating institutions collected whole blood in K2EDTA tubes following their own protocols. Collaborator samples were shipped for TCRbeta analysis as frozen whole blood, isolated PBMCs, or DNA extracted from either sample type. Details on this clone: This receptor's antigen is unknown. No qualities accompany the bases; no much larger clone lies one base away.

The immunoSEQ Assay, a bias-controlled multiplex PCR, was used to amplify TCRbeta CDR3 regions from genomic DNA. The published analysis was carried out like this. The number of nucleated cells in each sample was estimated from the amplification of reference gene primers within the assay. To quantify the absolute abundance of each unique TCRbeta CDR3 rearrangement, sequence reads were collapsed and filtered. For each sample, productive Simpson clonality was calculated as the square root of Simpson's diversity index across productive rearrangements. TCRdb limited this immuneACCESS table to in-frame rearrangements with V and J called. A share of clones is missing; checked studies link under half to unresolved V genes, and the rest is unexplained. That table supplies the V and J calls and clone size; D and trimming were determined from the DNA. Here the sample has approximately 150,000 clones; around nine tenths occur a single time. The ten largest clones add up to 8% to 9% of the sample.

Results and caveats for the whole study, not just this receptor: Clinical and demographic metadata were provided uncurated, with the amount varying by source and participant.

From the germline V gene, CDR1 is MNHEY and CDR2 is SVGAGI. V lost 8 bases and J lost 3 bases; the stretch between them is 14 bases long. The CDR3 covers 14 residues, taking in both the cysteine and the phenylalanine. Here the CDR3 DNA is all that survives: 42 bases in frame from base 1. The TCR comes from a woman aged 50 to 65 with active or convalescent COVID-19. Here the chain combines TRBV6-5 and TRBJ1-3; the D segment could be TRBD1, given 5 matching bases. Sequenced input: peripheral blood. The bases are TGTGCCAGCGGGGCAGGGATCGGTGGAAACACCATATATTTT. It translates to CASGAGIGGNTIYF.